What follows are 19 T cell receptor beta chains derived from one specimen sequenced in a study of blood T cells in healthy people across ages. Next came a second PCR, run for about 7 to 12 cycles, which used a sample-barcoded 5' primer along with a J-beta primer mix. In TCRdb, the 5' RACE reads were re-called with MiXCR into one record per CDR3 protein. The sample has hundreds of thousands of distinct CDR3 sequences, around 52% seen once. Sequenced material: blood. The source of these receptors is a woman older than 75 in good health.

This clonotype was recorded many times. In nucleotides, the CDR3 is TGTGCCACCAGCAGGCGTCGGACAGGGGAGAATTCACCCCTCCACTTT. Encoded protein: CATSRRRTGENSPLHF. The J gene is TRBJ1-6, the V gene TRBV15; 9 nucleotides line up with TRBD1. Germline trimming cut 3 bases from V and 7 bases from J; bases unmatched to any gene: 7. The germline gives CDR1 LNHNV, CDR2 YYDKDF (reference sequence). CDR3 length: 16 amino acids.

The rearrangement uses TRBV4-1 and TRBJ2-2; 12 positions match TRBD2. Germline V gene lookup returns CDR1 MGHRA and CDR2 YSYEKL. V trimming: 3 bases; J trimming: 2 bases; junction bases outside the gene matches: 4. The CDR3 contains 17 residues. DNA of the CDR3: TGCGCCAGCAGCCAGACTAGCGGGGGACTTAACACCGGGGAGCTGTTTTTT. Translated: CASSQTSGGLNTGELFF.

V is TRBV29-1 and J is TRBJ2-7; D is possibly TRBD2 (6 bases). CDR3 length equals 12 residues. Per germline, CDR1 SQVTM and CDR2 ANQGSEA. V gave up 3 bases and J gave up 6 bases, with 12 bases separating them. The CDR3 loop is CSVEGGLSEQYF. DNA for the CDR3: TGCAGCGTTGAGGGGGGTCTCAGCGAGCAGTACTTC.

This clonotype was seen many times. The rearrangement links TRBV13 to TRBJ2-7; D unclear. Germline CDR1 and CDR2: PRHDT and FYEKMQ (reference sequence). This CDR3 region has 14 residues. V shed 0 bases and J shed 5 bases, with 11 bases lying between them. CDR3 in amino acids: CASSLGMRPNEQYF. The CDR3 DNA sequence: TGTGCCAGCAGCTTAGGAATGAGACCCAACGAGCAGTACTTC. The entire variable domain, with the rest obtained from reference TRBV13 and TRBJ2-7, is as follows: AAGVIQSPRHLIKEKRETATLKCYPIPRHDTVYWYQQGPGQDPQFLISFYEKMQSDKGSIPDRFSAQQFSDYHSELNMSSLELGDSALYFCASSLGMRPNEQYFGPGTRLTVT.

This clonotype was counted a few times. The chain carries TRBV4-1 and TRBJ2-2; D ambiguous. Germline-derived CDR1 and CDR2 are MGHRA and YSYEKL. The CDR3 is 15 amino acids. V lost 5 bases and J lost 3, with 13 bases in between. CDR3 sequence reads: CASSSPRPHTGELFF. The DNA for the CDR3 is TGCGCCAGCAGCTCCCCGCGGCCCCACACCGGGGAGCTGTTTTTT.

Regarding this clonotype: A much larger clone lies a single base off, so this may be a read error. This sequence joins TRBV12-3 or TRBV12-4 and TRBJ1-2; D uncertain. CDR3 length equals 11 residues. The CDR3 protein is CAGSDNYGYTF. DNA of the CDR3: TGTGCCGGCAGTGATAACTATGGCTACACCTTC.

This clonotype has ten or more counts. This chain links TRBV5-1 with TRBJ2-5; TRBD1 matches 8 bases. The V segment lost 1 base and the J segment 3 bases; nucleotides outside the gene matches: 2. CDR3 length: 14 amino acids. Germline CDR1 SGHRS, CDR2 YFSETQ. The CDR3 DNA is TGCGCCAGCAGCTTGCAGGACAGGGAAGAGACCCAGTACTTC. Its protein is CASSLQDREETQYF.

This clonotype has only a few counts. The chain is built from TRBV5-1 and TRBJ1-4; D remains ambiguous. There are 13 residues in the CDR3. V lost 4 bases to trimming and J lost 5 bases, with 9 bases between them. Germline-derived CDR1 and CDR2 are SGHRS and YFSETQ. For the CDR3, the DNA is TGCGCCAGCAGCGAAGGTTCAAATGAAAAACTGTTTTTT. Translation: CASSEGSNEKLFF.

This clonotype was detected only a few times. This chain's CDR3 is CASSFGEGYGNEQYF. The DNA of the CDR3 is TGCGCCAGCAGCTTCGGCGAGGGCTACGGGAATGAGCAGTACTTC. This chain links TRBV5-1 with TRBJ2-7; possible D gene TRBD2, 5 bases. The CDR3 extends over 15 amino acids. Germline V gives CDR1 SGHRS, CDR2 YFSETQ. Trimming pared 2 bases from V and 7 bases from J, leaving 19 bases between.

As for this clonotype: Just one base apart from a much larger clone, this may be a read error. This sequence joins TRBV29-1 and TRBJ2-3; no reliable D call. The CDR3 spans 14 residues. The V gene lost 7 bases and the J gene lost 2 bases, with 16 bases spanning the gap. Germline CDR1 SQVTM, CDR2 ANQGSEA. CDR3 region: CSACLAELTDTQYF. The CDR3 DNA reads TGCAGCGCATGCCTCGCGGAGCTCACAGATACGCAGTATTTT.

This chain connects TRBV7-9 to TRBJ2-5; TRBD1 agrees at 9 bases. Germline loops: CDR1 SEHNR, CDR2 FQNEAQ (reference sequence). V dropped 5 bases and J dropped 11; count of bases not matched to a gene: 9. The CDR3 extends over 13 amino acids. The CDR3 sequence: CASSGDRVYGQYF. CDR3 nucleotide sequence: TGTGCCAGCAGCGGGGACAGGGTATACGGGCAGTACTTC.

This clonotype was picked up a small number of times. The V gene is TRBV20-1, the J gene TRBJ2-7, with 9 bases matching TRBD1. V gave up 2 bases and J gave up 2 bases; unmatched junction bases: 4. CDR1 DFQATT and CDR2 SNEGSKA come from the germline V gene (reference sequence). CDR3 length: 14 residues. The CDR3 is CSARSDRGPYEQYF. The CDR3 nucleotides are TGCAGTGCTAGATCGGACAGGGGCCCCTACGAGCAGTACTTC.

For this clonotype: Given a much more abundant clone one base away, this may be a read error. The chain has TRBV6-2 or TRBV6-3 and TRBJ2-5; D call uncertain. The CDR3 covers 17 residues. Trimming left V 5 bases short and J 7 bases short, with 26 bases between. Germline assignment: CDR1 MNHEY and CDR2 SVGEGT. As DNA, the CDR3 is TGTGCCAGCAGTAGAAAGCCCCAGGCAGGACCGGGTTCGACCCAGTACTTC. Its translation is CASSRKPQAGPGSTQYF.

This chain connects TRBV4-3 to TRBJ2-5; 7 nucleotides align to TRBD2. The J call may be faulty, since TRBJ2-7 better matches the DNA end. From germline, CDR1 is LGHNA and CDR2 YSLEER. The CDR3 is made up of 14 amino acids. CDR3 nucleotide sequence: TGCGCCAGCAGTCAGTGGGGGGGGGAATACGAGCAGTACTTC. Translation: CASSQWGGEYEQYF.

As for this clonotype: This may stem from a read error, because a much larger clone lies one nucleotide away. The chain recombines TRBV10-1 with TRBJ2-1; no firm D call. The last part of the DNA fits TRBJ2-7 better; the J call may be wrong. There are 15 residues in the CDR3. Germline V gene lookup returns CDR1 WNHNN and CDR2 SYGVQD (reference sequence). CDR3 nucleotide sequence: TGCGCCAGCAGCCCCCAGACACGATCCTACAATGAGCAGTACTTC. This codes for CASSPQTRSYNEQYF.

The chain is built from TRBV4-1 and TRBJ2-2, with D uncertain. V shed 3 bases and J shed 4 bases, with 12 bases lying between them. CDR3 size: 15 residues. From germline, CDR1 is MGHRA and CDR2 YSYEKL. The CDR3 loop is CASSHGMGSTGELFF. The CDR3 DNA reads TGCGCCAGCAGCCATGGGATGGGGTCCACCGGGGAGCTGTTTTTT.

The chain is built from TRBV7-9 and TRBJ1-2; D remains ambiguous. CDR1 and CDR2 (germline): SEHNR, FQNEAQ (reference sequence). Trimming removed 4 bases at V and 5 bases at J, with 14 bases between. The CDR3 covers 14 residues. In DNA, the CDR3 is TGTGCCAGCAGCTCACGGGATCCAGCGTATGGCTACACCTTC. It codes for CASSSRDPAYGYTF.

A note on this clonotype: With a much larger clone just one base away, this may be a read error. V gene TRBV5-1 combines with J gene TRBJ2-1, with 10 bases lining up with TRBD2. The CDR3 runs 15 residues. Looked up from germline, CDR1 is SGHRS and CDR2 is YFSETQ. The ends lost 4 bases at V and 12 bases at J; junction bases unmatched: 13. The CDR3: CASSRSTSGNYGQFF. The CDR3 DNA is TGCGCCAGCAGCCGTTCAACTAGCGGGAACTATGGGCAGTTCTTC.

At least ten counts were recorded for this clonotype. The CDR3 sequence is CASSHNPGDTQYF. As DNA, the CDR3 is TGTGCCAGCAGCCATAATCCGGGAGATACGCAGTATTTT. The chain joins TRBV28 to TRBJ2-3; no clear D gene. This CDR3 contains 13 residues. Germline lookup yields CDR1 MDHEN and CDR2 SYDVKM. V was clipped by 6 bases and J by 5 bases, with 12 bases between them.